These T cell receptor beta chains were read from a single sample in a study of CD8+CD57+ T cells in acquired aplastic anemia. A single record per CDR3 protein comes from TCRdb applying MiXCR to the reads. The sample shows tens of thousands of distinct CDR3 sequences, under 80% of them seen only once. The sequenced sample consisted of sorted CD4+, CD8+, or CD8+CD57+ T cells (not recorded which) from PBMCs. The receptors were gathered from a human donor with aplastic anemia. The CDR3 runs from the conserved cysteine through the conserved F or W. D genes are given only for firm matches. Size is omitted from some rows. Given values are once, few, many or a class for expanded clones.

>TRBV7-9|TRBJ1-1|NA|once
CASSPSMNTEAFF
TGTGCCAGCAGCCCCTCAATGAACACTGAAGCTTTCTTT
>TRBV6-4|TRBJ1-2|NA|NA
CASSYSGEDGYTF
TGTGCCAGCAGTTACTCCGGGGAGGATGGCTACACCTTC
>TRBV5-8|TRBJ1-4|NA|NA
CASSGWDEKLFF
TGTGCCAGCAGCGGTTGGGATGAAAAACTGTTTTTT
>TRBV24-1|TRBJ2-3|NA|NA
CATSDLTVSTDTQYF
TGTGCCACCAGTGATTTGACCGTTAGCACAGATACGCAGTATTTT
>TRBV7-8|TRBJ1-1|NA|NA
CASSLSKGAEAFF
TGTGCCAGCAGCTTATCGAAGGGAGCTGAAGCTTTCTTT
>TRBV15|TRBJ2-1|NA|NA
CATSLQGGSNEQFF
TGTGCCACCAGCTTACAGGGGGGGAGCAATGAGCAGTTCTTC
>TRBV20-1|TRBJ2-3|NA|NA
CSARYRQGSTDTQYF
TGCAGTGCTCGTTATCGTCAGGGTAGCACAGATACGCAGTATTTT
>TRBV24-1|TRBJ1-2|NA|once
CATSRGMAYGYTF
TGTGCCACCAGCCGGGGGATGGCCTATGGCTACACCTTC
>TRBV11-1|TRBJ2-7|NA|NA
CASSLESRGPSYEQYF
TGTGCCAGCAGCTTAGAATCCAGGGGACCCTCCTACGAGCAGTACTTC
>TRBV19|TRBJ1-6|TRBD1|NA
CASSYGGQNYNSPLHF
TGTGCCAGCAGTTACGGGGGACAGAACTATAATTCACCCCTCCACTTT
>TRBV2|TRBJ1-4|NA|NA
CASSVREGGAEKLFF
TGTGCCAGCAGTGTCAGGGAAGGGGGTGCAGAAAAACTGTTTTTT
>TRBV20-1|TRBJ2-3|NA|NA
CSARDLTENGDTQYF
TGCAGTGCTAGAGATCTAACTGAAAACGGAGATACGCAGTATTTT
>TRBV10-3|TRBJ1-3|NA|NA
CAISESGLPGRF
TGTGCCATCAGTGAGTCAGGGCTCCCAGGGCGTTTT
>TRBV20-1|TRBJ1-1|NA|NA
CSARVNRATDTEAFF
TGCAGTGCTAGAGTAAACAGGGCGACCGACACTGAAGCTTTCTTT
>TRBV27|TRBJ1-6|NA|NA
CASSWRGNSPLHF
TGTGCCAGCAGTTGGCGAGGGAATTCACCCCTCCACTTT
>TRBV4-1|TRBJ2-2|NA|NA
CASSHLTGWNTGELFF
TGCGCCAGCAGCCACTTGACAGGATGGAACACCGGGGAGCTGTTTTTT
>TRBV12-3/TRBV12-4|TRBJ1-5|NA|NA
CASSIVHTDQPQHF
TGTGCCAGCAGTATTGTGCATACAGACCAGCCCCAGCATTTT
>TRBV9|TRBJ2-7|NA|NA
CASSAAGSEQYF
TGTGCCAGCAGCGCCGCCGGTAGCGAGCAGTACTTC
>TRBV10-1|TRBJ2-5|NA|NA
CATWVGGETQYF
TGCGCCACCTGGGTTGGTGGAGAGACCCAGTACTTC
>TRBV20-1|TRBJ2-1|NA|NA
CSAPDPDTYNEQFF
TGCAGTGCTCCAGACCCTGACACTTACAATGAGCAGTTCTTC
>TRBV29-1|TRBJ1-2|NA|NA
CSVLGGAGANYGYTF
TGCAGCGTTTTAGGGGGGGCAGGAGCTAACTATGGCTACACCTTC
>TRBV15|TRBJ2-4|NA|NA
CATSGLTDENIQYF
TGTGCCACCAGCGGTCTTACCGATGAGAACATTCAGTACTTC
>TRBV2|TRBJ2-3|TRBD2|once
CASSGLTSSDTQYF
TGTGCCAGCAGTGGCTTGACTAGCAGCGATACGCAGTATTTT
>TRBV19|TRBJ1-1|NA|NA
CASKIGATEAFF
TGTGCCAGTAAGATCGGAGCTACTGAAGCTTTCTTT
>TRBV24-1|TRBJ2-5|NA|NA
CATSASAQETQYF
TGTGCCACCAGTGCGTCAGCCCAAGAGACCCAGTACTTC
>TRBV5-1|TRBJ2-7|NA|NA
CASSSPGQDEQYF
TGCGCCAGCAGCTCGCCAGGGCAGGATGAGCAGTACTTC